The 15 T cell receptor beta chains in this list originate from one sample, sequenced in a study of graft-versus-host responses after intestinal transplantation. No cognate antigen is known for these TCRs. Repertoires were generated with immunoSEQ multiplex PCR, while TCRdb's copy carries only in-frame clones and drops some. The data contain around 100,000 clones, about 90% of them singletons. The sequencing used unstimulated CD4+ T cells sorted from spleen or lymph node cells, collected before transplant. Receptors originate from a human donor who was the organ donor for an intestinal transplant.

This rearrangement joins TRBV28 to TRBJ1-4; 8 positions agree with TRBD1. Germline values: CDR1 MDHEN, CDR2 SYDVKM. V trimming: 7 bases; J trimming: 7 bases; junction bases outside the gene matches: 11. The CDR3 sequence is 15 residues long. Here the CDR3 reads CASTARTGWGEKLFF. Here the CDR3 DNA reads TGTGCCAGCACCGCGAGGACAGGGTGGGGTGAAAAACTGTTTTTT.

This chain joins TRBV5-1 and TRBJ2-3; 7 bases are shared with TRBD2. The CDR3 runs to 16 residues. CDR1 and CDR2 from the germline V gene are SGHRS and YFSETQ. V lost 9 bases and J lost 2; bases outside the gene matches: 15. The CDR3: CATSFGSSGLTDTQYF. In nucleotides, the CDR3 is TGCGCCACCTCCTTCGGGTCTAGCGGCCTCACAGATACGCAGTATTTT.

CDR3 sequence: CASSHGAGGPESTDTQYF. CDR3 sequence (DNA): TGTGCCAGCTCGCATGGAGCGGGGGGCCCGGAGAGCACAGATACGCAGTATTTT. The V call is TRBV4-2, the J call TRBJ2-3, with 9 bases lining up with TRBD2. This CDR3 is 18 amino acids long. J lost 0 bases, V lost 8 bases, and 15 bases had no gene match. Germline CDR1 LGHNA, CDR2 YNFKEQ.

J is TRBJ2-2 and V is TRBV30; TRBD2 is a possible D gene (5 bases). The CDR3 sequence is 15 residues long. V lost 1 base, J lost 4 bases, and 13 bases lay in between. Germline loops: CDR1 GTSNPN, CDR2 SVGIG (reference sequence). The CDR3 loop is CAWSGRELVTGELFF. The CDR3 DNA reads TGTGCCTGGAGTGGTCGGGAACTCGTCACCGGGGAGCTGTTTTTT. Full variable domain (remainder filled in from reference TRBV30 and TRBJ2-2): SQTIHQWPATLVQPVGSPLSLECTVEGTSNPNLYWYRQAAGRGLQLLFYSVGIGQISSEVPQNLSASRPQDRQFILSSKKLLLSDSGFYLCAWSGRELVTGELFFGEGSRLTVL.

This chain links TRBV6-1 with TRBJ1-1; possible D gene TRBD1, 6 bases. V lost 8 bases, J lost 11 bases, and 12 bases lay in between. Germline CDR1 reads MNHNS; CDR2 reads SASEGT. The CDR3 loop spans 10 amino acids. The CDR3 reads CASHGQGAFF. CDR3 DNA sequence: TGTGCCAGCCACGGCCAGGGGGCTTTCTTT.

The chain has TRBV7-9 and TRBJ2-5; tentative D call: TRBD2 (6 bases). CDR1 and CDR2 (germline): SEHNR, FQNEAQ (reference sequence). V was shortened by 3 bases and J by 5 bases, with 13 bases between the two germline ends. The length of the CDR3 is 14 residues. CDR3 sequence reads: CASSFSNRGETQYF. The DNA for the CDR3 is TGTGCCAGCAGCTTCTCTAATCGGGGGGAGACCCAGTACTTC. The whole variable domain, filled in from reference TRBV7-9 and TRBJ2-5, reads DTGVSQNPRHKITKRGQNVTFRCDPISEHNRLYWYRQTLGQGPEFLTYFQNEAQLEKSRLLSDRFSAERPKGSFSTLEIQRTEQGDSAMYLCASSFSNRGETQYFGPGTRLLVL.

This clone was counted a single time. This chain joins TRBV5-1 and TRBJ2-3, with D uncertain. Trimming left V 5 bases short and J 3 bases short, with 19 bases between. The CDR3 runs to 16 residues. Germline CDR1 and CDR2: SGHRS and YFSETQ. Here the CDR3 reads CASSFSVLVVTDTQYF. CDR3 in DNA: TGCGCCAGCAGTTTCTCGGTGCTTGTTGTGACAGATACGCAGTATTTT.

This chain joins TRBV27 and TRBJ1-5; no definite D call. Germline V CDR1 and CDR2: MNHEY, SMNVEV (reference sequence). This CDR3 is 14 amino acids long. The ends were cut back, 5 bases at V and 0 bases at J, with 8 bases in the middle. Here the CDR3 reads CASSITDSNQPQHF. The CDR3 DNA follows: TGTGCCAGCAGTATTACAGATAGCAATCAGCCCCAGCATTTT.

Only a few counts were recorded for this clone. The genes are TRBV30 and TRBJ1-1; no reliable D call. The CDR3 covers 16 residues. Trimming cost V 0 bases and J 1 base, with 15 bases left between them. From germline, CDR1 is GTSNPN and CDR2 SVGIG (reference sequence). The CDR3 DNA sequence: TGTGCCTGGAGTGTACACTTTGAGACCCCGAACACTGAAGCTTTCTTT. This gives the protein CAWSVHFETPNTEAFF.

The genes are TRBV19 and TRBJ1-6; 7 nucleotides match TRBD1. The CDR3 extends over 17 amino acids. With 6 bases clipped from V and 13 bases from J, the junction kept 21 bases outside the gene matches. The germline gives CDR1 LNHDA, CDR2 SQIVND (reference sequence). CDR3 coding DNA: TGTGCCAGTAGCCCGACAGGGTCCCGCGTGTGGGGGTTGCCCCTCCACTTT. It yields the protein CASSPTGSRVWGLPLHF.

J is TRBJ2-3 and V is TRBV19; TRBD2 matches at 8 bases. This CDR3 is 15 amino acids long. With 7 bases clipped from V and 3 bases from J, the junction kept 9 bases outside the gene matches. Looked up from germline, CDR1 is LNHDA and CDR2 is SQIVND (reference sequence). CDR3 DNA sequence: TGTGCCAGTACAATAGCGGGAACGGGGACAGATACGCAGTATTTT. Its translation: CASTIAGTGTDTQYF.

This clone was seen only once. The V call is TRBV6-5, the J call TRBJ1-2, with a tentative D call TRBD1 (5 bases). This CDR3 spans 14 amino acids. Germline assignment: CDR1 MNHEY and CDR2 SVGAGI. The V and J ends lost 2 bases and 4 bases respectively, with 11 bases between them. CDR3 DNA: TGTGCCAGCAGTTACCAACCAGGGACCTATGGCTACACCTTC. Translating gives CASSYQPGTYGYTF.

V and J are TRBV5-4 and TRBJ2-7; weak D call: TRBD1 (6 bases). CDR3 length equals 12 residues. The germline V gene has CDR1 SGHNT and CDR2 YYREEE (reference sequence). V lost 1 base and J 4 bases, leaving 6 bases between the germline ends. The CDR3 bases are TGTGCCAGCAGCTTGACAGGGTACGAGCAGTACTTC. It translates to CASSLTGYEQYF.

The chain links TRBV4-1 to TRBJ2-3, with 9 bases matching TRBD2. The J segment lost 11 bases and the V segment lost 0 bases, leaving 12 bases of the junction unmatched. CDR3 length: 16 residues. Germline lookup yields CDR1 MGHRA and CDR2 YSYEKL. The CDR3 reads CASSQEGGGGVPRQYF. The DNA of the CDR3 is TGCGCCAGCAGCCAAGAGGGAGGCGGGGGGGTACCTCGGCAGTATTTT.

The gene calls are TRBV7-9 and TRBJ1-2; a weak D match, TRBD1 (6 bases). Trimming took off 4 bases at V and 5 bases at J, with 14 bases between the two ends. CDR3 size: 14 residues. Germline CDR1 reads SEHNR; CDR2 reads FQNEAQ (reference sequence). This chain's CDR3 is CASSSLGGVYGYTF. DNA of the CDR3: TGTGCCAGCAGCTCATTAGGGGGGGTATATGGCTACACCTTC.